A selection of T cell receptor beta chains follows, all from one sample in a study of molecular identifiers for immune sequencing clone quantification. TCRdb passed the PCR reads through MiXCR, listing each CDR3 protein once. This table holds hundreds of thousands of distinct CDR3 sequences, roughly 24% found once. The sample comprised naive CD8+ T cells from blood, with Jurkat cell RNA spiked in. The receptors were sampled from a human donor in good health. Some libraries in this study had Jurkat cell RNA spiked in. Each CDR3 is given with its conserved first and last residue. The order of the fields is J gene, clone size, CDR3 length, D gene, V gene, CDR3 DNA, CDR3 protein. The D gene is left open where the match is weak. Not all rows give a size; the values are once, few, many and, for expanded clones, a class.

TRBJ2-1 - 14 - TRBV19 TGTGCCAGTAGTATAGGACTCAATCCTAATGAGCAGTTCTTC CASSIGLNPNEQFF
TRBJ2-7 few 15 - TRBV20-1 TGCAGTGCTAGAGATCCCCCCCGGGGTACCTACGAGCAGTACTTC CSARDPPRGTYEQYF
TRBJ2-3 few 14 - TRBV27 TGTGCCAGCAGTTTTGTAGGTAGCACAGATACGCAGTATTTT CASSFVGSTDTQYF
TRBJ2-7 many 15 TRBD2 TRBV20-1 TGCAGTGCTAGACCGCCGGGACTAGTAGACTACGAGCAGTACTTC CSARPPGLVDYEQYF
TRBJ1-1 - 14 - TRBV12-3/TRBV12-4 TGTGCCAGCAGTTTGGGGCAACTAAACACTAAAGCTTTCTTT CASSLGQLNTKAFF
TRBJ2-2 many 14 - TRBV6-5 TGTGCCAGCAAAGAGTCCGCGAACACCGGGGAGCTGTTTTTT CASKESANTGELFF
TRBJ2-7 - 15 TRBD2 TRBV9 TGTGCCAGCAGCTCCGGGGGGGCAAGGACCTACGAGCAGTACTTC CASSSGGARTYEQYF
TRBJ2-7 many 13 - TRBV29-1 TGCAGCGTTGTGGTCCGGGAATACTACGAGCAGTACTTC CSVVVREYYEQYF
TRBJ2-7 - 16 TRBD1 TRBV7-9 TGTGCCAGCAGCTTATCGGGACAGGGGGAGGCCTACGAGCAGTACTTC CASSLSGQGEAYEQYF
TRBJ2-1 many 17 TRBD2 TRBV29-1 TGCAGCGCTATGGGACTAGCGGGAGGGCCGTGGGGCAATGAGCAGTTCTTC CSAMGLAGGPWGNEQFF
TRBJ2-5 few 13 - TRBV15 TGTGCCACCAGCAGAACGACAGTCGAGGCCCAGTACTTC CATSRTTVEAQYF
TRBJ2-7 many 14 TRBD1 TRBV4-2 TGTGCCAGCAGCCACGACAGGGGAACCTACGAGCAGTACTTC CASSHDRGTYEQYF
TRBJ2-3 - 15 - TRBV6-1 TGTGCCAGCAGTGAAGTCCAGCGGGGCACAGATACGCAGTATTTT CASSEVQRGTDTQYF
TRBJ2-2 - 14 - TRBV6-2/TRBV6-3 TGTGCCAACAGTGACACAGGGAGGGCCGGGGAGCCGTTTTTT CANSDTGRAGEPFF
TRBJ1-5 - 16 - TRBV12-5 TGTGCTAGTGGTTTGTATGTAAAAATAGGCAATCAGCCCCAGCATTTT CASGLYVKIGNQPQHF
TRBJ1-2 many 13 - TRBV14 TGTGCCAGCAGCCAAGTACACAGTACCGGCTACACCTTC CASSQVHSTGYTF
TRBJ1-1 many 13 - TRBV20-1 TGCAGTGCTAGGTTTGGGAGGGACACTGAAGCTTTCTTT CSARFGRDTEAFF
TRBJ1-5 - 15 - TRBV15 TGTGCCACCAGCAGAGGACGGAGTAGCAATCAGCCCCAGCATTTT CATSRGRSSNQPQHF
TRBJ2-5 - 17 TRBD2 TRBV27 TGTGCCAGCAGTCCACCGGGACTAGCGGGAGGACGAGAGACCCAGTACTTC CASSPPGLAGGRETQYF
TRBJ2-3 few 13 - TRBV7-9 TGTGCCAGCAGCTTAGATCCCTCACGAAGCATCTATTTT CASSLDPSRSIYF
TRBJ1-1 - 14 - TRBV4-1 TGCGCCAGCAGCCACATCCGCGGGTACACTGAAGCTTTCTTT CASSHIRGYTEAFF
TRBJ1-5 - 15 TRBD1 TRBV9 TGTGCCAGCAGCGGAGGGACAGGGGGCTATCAGCCCCAGCATTTT CASSGGTGGYQPQHF
TRBJ2-7 many 14 TRBD1 TRBV27 TGTGCCAGCAGTTTAAGGGACAGGGGCTACGAGCAGTACTTC CASSLRDRGYEQYF
TRBJ2-7 - 13 TRBD1 TRBV20-1 TGCAGTGCTAGGGGGGACAGTTCCTACGAGCAGTACTTC CSARGDSSYEQYF
TRBJ2-3 many 16 - TRBV30 TGTGCCTGGAGTGAGGGTGGAGCGCCGAGGCCAGATACGCAGTATTTT CAWSEGGAPRPDTQYF
TRBJ1-5 few 17 - TRBV10-2 TGCGCCAGCAGTGTGGGGCAGGGGTTGGTGGGAAATCAGCCCCAGCATTTT CASSVGQGLVGNQPQHF
TRBJ2-2 many 12 - TRBV5-4 TGTGCCAGCCTAGCGAACACCGGGGAGCTGTTTTTT CASLANTGELFF
TRBJ2-3 - 16 - TRBV4-3 TGCGCCAGCAGACAAGATCGGCTAGTGAGCGCAGATACGCAGTATTTT CASRQDRLVSADTQYF
TRBJ1-1 - 14 TRBD1 TRBV27 TGTGTCAGCAGTATCTTCCAGGGGGGAGCTGAAGCTTTCTTT CVSSIFQGGAEAFF
TRBJ2-7 many 14 - TRBV5-1 TGCGCCAGCAGCGAGGGACGGATGAACTACGAGCAGTACTTC CASSEGRMNYEQYF
TRBJ2-4 - 16 - TRBV12-3/TRBV12-4 TGTGCCAGCAGTTTACCCCCCGGGACCCCGAGCAACATTCAGTACTTC CASSLPPGTPSNIQYF
TRBJ2-1 once 14 - TRBV6-2/TRBV6-3 TGTGCCAGCAGTGATTCGGGACTTTACAATGAGCAGTTCTTC CASSDSGLYNEQFF
TRBJ2-7 few 16 - TRBV19 TGTGCCAGTAGTGCGACGACAGATCTATACTCCTACGAGCAGTACTTC CASSATTDLYSYEQYF
TRBJ2-3 - 11 - TRBV20-1 TGCAGTGCTGGAGATGTAGATACGCAGTATTTT CSAGDVDTQYF
TRBJ2-5 many 14 - TRBV28 TGTGCCAGCAGTCCGCGGGCGACGGGGGAGACCCAGTACTTC CASSPRATGETQYF